The entry below gives a single T cell receptor (beta chain) sequence along with its context. These data are taken from a study of CD8 T cells in Susac syndrome. It was with random hexamers that 0.5 to 1 ug RNA was reverse transcribed. Amplification of TCR beta CDR3 by immunoSEQ multiplex PCR spanned 54 Vbeta and 13 Jbeta. One entry per CDR3 protein results from TCRdb running MiXCR on the immunoSEQ multiplex PCR reads. The repertoire includes some 300,000 distinct CDR3 sequences, roughly 85% of them detected once, and 0.21% sits in the top ten. Losses at the gene ends were 0 bases for V and 2 bases for J; bases not matched to a gene: 12. Germline V gives CDR1 MNHEY, CDR2 SVGEGT. CDR3 length: 19 residues.

The material sequenced was CD8+ T cells from PBMCs. The TCR comes from a human donor with multiple sclerosis. J is TRBJ2-7 and V is TRBV6-2 or TRBV6-3; TRBD2 matches at 11 bases. As DNA, the CDR3 is TGTGCCAGCAGTTACTCGAGCCAGCTAGCGGGAGGTCAAGCCTACGAGCAGTACTTC. Protein sequence: CASSYSSQLAGGQAYEQYF.